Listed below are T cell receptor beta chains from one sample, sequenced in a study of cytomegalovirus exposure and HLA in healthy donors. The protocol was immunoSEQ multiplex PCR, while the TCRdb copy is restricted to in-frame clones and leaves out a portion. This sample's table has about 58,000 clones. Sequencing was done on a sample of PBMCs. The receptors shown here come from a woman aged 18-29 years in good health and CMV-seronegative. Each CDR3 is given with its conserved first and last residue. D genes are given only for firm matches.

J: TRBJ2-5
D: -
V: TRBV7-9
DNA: TGTGCCAGCAGCCCCCGCCTCTTACAGGGCCAGCAGACCCAGTACTTC
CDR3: CASSPRLLQGQQTQYF

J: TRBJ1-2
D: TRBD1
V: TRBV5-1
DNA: TGCGCCAGCAGCTTGGCCGGGACAGGTTATGGCTACACCTTC
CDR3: CASSLAGTGYGYTF

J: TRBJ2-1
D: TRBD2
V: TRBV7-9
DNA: TGTGCCAGCAGCCTTCGACTAGCGGGGGCATATGAGCAGTTCTTC
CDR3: CASSLRLAGAYEQFF

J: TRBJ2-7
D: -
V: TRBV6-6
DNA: TGTGCCAGCAGTTACGCAGGTGGGGGGTTCTACGAGCAGTACTTC
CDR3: CASSYAGGGFYEQYF

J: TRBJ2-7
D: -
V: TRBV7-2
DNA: TGTGCCAGCAGCTCGGGACTCAATTACGAGCAGTACTTC
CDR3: CASSSGLNYEQYF

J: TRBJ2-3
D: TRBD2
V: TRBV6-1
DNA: TGTGCCAGCAGCGGACTAGCGGGAGGAACAGATACGCAGTATTTT
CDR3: CASSGLAGGTDTQYF

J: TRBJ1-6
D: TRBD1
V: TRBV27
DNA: TGTGCCAGCAGTTGGGGACAGGGCATCAGTTCACCCCTCCACTTT
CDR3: CASSWGQGISSPLHF

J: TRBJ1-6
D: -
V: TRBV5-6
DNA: TGTGCCAGCAGCTCCACCTGGGCCGACTCACCCCTCCACTTT
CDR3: CASSSTWADSPLHF

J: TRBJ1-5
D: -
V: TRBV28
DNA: TGTGCCAGCAGTCGGGGGGCTCGGGGCAATCAGCCCCAGCATTTT
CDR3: CASSRGARGNQPQHF

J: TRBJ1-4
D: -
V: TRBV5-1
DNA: TGCGCCAGCAGTTCCACCGGGACAAATTATGAAAAACTGTTTTTT
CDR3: CASSSTGTNYEKLFF

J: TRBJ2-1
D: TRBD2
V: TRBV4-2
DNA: TGTGCCAGCAGCCAAAGAGGGACTAGCGAATACAATGAGCAGTTCTTC
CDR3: CASSQRGTSEYNEQFF

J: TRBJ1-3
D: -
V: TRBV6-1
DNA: TGTGCCAGCAGTGAAGCGACAGGTTTCGGAAACACCATATATTTT
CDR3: CASSEATGFGNTIYF

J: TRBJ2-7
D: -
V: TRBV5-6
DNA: TGTGCCAGCAGCTGGAGGGAAATGCGGACCGCCTACGAGCAGTACTTC
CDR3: CASSWREMRTAYEQYF

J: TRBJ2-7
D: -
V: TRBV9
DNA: TGTGCCAGCAGCCCACAGCGGGCTGTCAACGAGCAGTACTTC
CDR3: CASSPQRAVNEQYF

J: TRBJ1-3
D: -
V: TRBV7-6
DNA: TGTGCCAGCAGCCTAAACAGGGACGGAAACACCATATATTTT
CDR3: CASSLNRDGNTIYF

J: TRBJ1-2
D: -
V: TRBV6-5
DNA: TGTGCCAGCAGCCACGGTAGCTATGGCTACACCTTC
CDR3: CASSHGSYGYTF

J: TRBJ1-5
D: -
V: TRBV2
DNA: TGTGCCAGCAGTGAATTCAGGCAGGGCCGTGGGCCCCAGCATTTT
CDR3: CASSEFRQGRGPQHF

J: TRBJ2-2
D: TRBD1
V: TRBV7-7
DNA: TGTGCCAGCAGCCCGGACAGGGTAACCGGGGAGCTGTTTTTT
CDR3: CASSPDRVTGELFF

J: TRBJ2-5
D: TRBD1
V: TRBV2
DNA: TGTGCCAGGGGGACAGGGGTCCAAGAGACCCAGTACTTC
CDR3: CARGTGVQETQYF

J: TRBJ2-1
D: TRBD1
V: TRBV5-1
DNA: TGCGCCAGCACCTTAACAGGGGAATATAACAATGAGCAGTTCTTC
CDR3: CASTLTGEYNNEQFF

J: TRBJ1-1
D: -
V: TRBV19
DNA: TGTGCCAGTAGTATCCAGGGTTACACTGAAGCTTTCTTT
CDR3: CASSIQGYTEAFF

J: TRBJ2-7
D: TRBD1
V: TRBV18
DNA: TGTGCCAGCTCAGACAGGGGGCAGTCCTACGAGCAGTACTTC
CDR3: CASSDRGQSYEQYF

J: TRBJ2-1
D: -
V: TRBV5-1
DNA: TGCGCCAGCAGGCCATCCGGGTCCTACAATGAGCAGTTCTTC
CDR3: CASRPSGSYNEQFF

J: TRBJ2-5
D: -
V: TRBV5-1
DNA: TGCGCCAGCAGCTTGTTTTTGGTACAGGGTTTTTCTGAGACCCAGTACTTC
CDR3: CASSLFLVQGFSETQYF

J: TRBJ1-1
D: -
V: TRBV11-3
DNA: TGTGCCAGCAGCTTAAACACCATGAACACTGAAGCTTTCTTT
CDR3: CASSLNTMNTEAFF

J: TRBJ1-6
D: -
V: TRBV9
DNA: TGTGCCAGCAGCGCCGGAGGGTCTCCGTCCTATAATTCACCCCTCCACTTT
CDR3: CASSAGGSPSYNSPLHF

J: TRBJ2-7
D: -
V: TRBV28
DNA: TGTGCCAGCATCCCCCCCACAGCAACCTACGAGCAGTACTTC
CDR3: CASIPPTATYEQYF

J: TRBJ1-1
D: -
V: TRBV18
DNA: TGTGCCAGCTCACTAACCGACAGCACTGAAGCTTTCTTT
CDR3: CASSLTDSTEAFF

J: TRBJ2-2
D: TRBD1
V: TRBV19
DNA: TGTGCCAGTAGTTTGGATGGTCCAGGGGGCGGCACCGGGGAGCTGTTTTTT
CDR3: CASSLDGPGGGTGELFF

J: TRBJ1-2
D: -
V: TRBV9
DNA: TGTGCCAGCAGCGTAGAGAGCGGGCACGGCTACACCTTC
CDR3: CASSVESGHGYTF

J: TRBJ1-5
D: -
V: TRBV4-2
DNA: TGTGCCAGCAGCCAAGAGGCAGGGAGGGATGATCAGCCCCAGCATTTT
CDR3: CASSQEAGRDDQPQHF

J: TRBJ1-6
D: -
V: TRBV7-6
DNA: TGTGCCAGCAGCTTAAATACACGGGCACCCCTCCACTTT
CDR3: CASSLNTRAPLHF

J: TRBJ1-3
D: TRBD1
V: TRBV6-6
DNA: TGTGCCAGCAGTACCTTACAGGGGGTTGGGAACACCATATATTTT
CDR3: CASSTLQGVGNTIYF

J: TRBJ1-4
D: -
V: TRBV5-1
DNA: TGCGCCAGCAGCGATGCCCGGGCGGGTGGTGAAAAACTGTTTTTT
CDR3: CASSDARAGGEKLFF

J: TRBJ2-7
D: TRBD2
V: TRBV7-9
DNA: TGTGCCAGCAGCCCCGGTAGCGGGGGGTTCTCCTACGAGCAGTACTTC
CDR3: CASSPGSGGFSYEQYF

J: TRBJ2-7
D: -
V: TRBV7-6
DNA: TGTGCCAGCAGCTTAGGAGGGACCTACGAGCAGTACTTC
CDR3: CASSLGGTYEQYF

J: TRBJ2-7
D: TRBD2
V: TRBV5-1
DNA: TGCGCCAGCAGCCCGGAGGCCAGCGGGATTTCCTACGAGCAGTACTTC
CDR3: CASSPEASGISYEQYF